The 6 T cell receptor beta chains reported below all come from one sample, sequenced in a study of blood T cell dynamics during melanoma immunotherapy. Some clones are missing from TCRdb's copy, which holds only in-frame ones; the method was immunoSEQ multiplex PCR. The top ten hold roughly 4.5% of the sample, which has 4,000 to 4,500 clones, around nine tenths seen once. Sample time point: week 3, after first cycle of checkpoint inhibitor. The source was blood, collected from a patient treated with checkpoint blockade. These TCRs come from a human donor with melanoma.

The chain combines TRBV5-6 with TRBJ1-2; D ambiguous. V shed 4 bases and J shed 0 bases, with 22 bases lying between them. The V gene's germline CDR1 is SGHDT and CDR2 YYEEEE. This CDR3 spans 18 amino acids. The CDR3 region has the DNA TGTGCCAGCAGCCCCCGGAGGCAGGCCGGCCCATCTAACTATGGCTACACCTTC. Residues: CASSPRRQAGPSNYGYTF.

This chain links TRBV18 with TRBJ1-4, with 9 bases aligning to TRBD1. Germline lookup yields CDR1 KGHSH and CDR2 LQKENI. This CDR3 is built from 16 residues. The J segment lost 10 bases and the V segment lost 1 base, leaving 10 bases of the junction unmatched. The CDR3 loop is CASSPLPGQGKGKLFF. The CDR3 DNA reads TGTGCCAGCTCACCACTCCCGGGACAGGGAAAGGGAAAACTGTTTTTT.

This chain uses TRBV5-1 with TRBJ2-5, with 9 bases identical to TRBD2. The germline V gene encodes CDR1 SGHRS and CDR2 YFSETQ. The CDR3 loop spans 15 amino acids. V was clipped by 4 bases and J by 5 bases; unmatched bases: 9. CDR3 nucleotide sequence: TGCGCCAGCAGCCCGCGGGAGGGCCGCAAGGAGACCCAGTACTTC. Its translation is CASSPREGRKETQYF.

The CDR3: CASRAGTGGTYEQYF. CDR3 in DNA: TGTGCCAGCAGGGCCGGGACAGGGGGAACTTACGAGCAGTACTTC. This rearrangement joins TRBV6-5 to TRBJ2-7, with 11 bases fitting TRBD1. CDR3 length equals 15 residues. The V gene end was trimmed by 6 bases and the J gene end by 4 bases; junction bases not matched to a gene: 8. Germline CDR1 MNHEY, CDR2 SVGAGI.

The CDR3 reads CAWSVGHGTYEQYF. Written as DNA, the CDR3 is TGTGCCTGGAGTGTTGGACATGGGACCTACGAGCAGTACTTC. The chain has TRBV30 and TRBJ2-7; D possibly corresponds to TRBD1 (5 bases). The CDR3 sequence is 14 residues long. Trimming shortened V by 0 bases and J by 2 bases, and 11 bases separated the two germline ends. CDR1 is GTSNPN and CDR2 is SVGIG in the germline V gene (reference sequence).

The rearrangement uses TRBV29-1 and TRBJ2-3; 7 bases line up with TRBD1. After removal of 7 bases from V and 0 bases from J, the junction contained 10 bases not matched to a gene. The CDR3 is 15 residues long. The V gene's germline CDR1 is SQVTM and CDR2 ANQGSEA. Written as DNA, the CDR3 is TGCAGCGCCCGACCGGGACAGTATAGCACAGATACGCAGTATTTT. It translates to CSARPGQYSTDTQYF.